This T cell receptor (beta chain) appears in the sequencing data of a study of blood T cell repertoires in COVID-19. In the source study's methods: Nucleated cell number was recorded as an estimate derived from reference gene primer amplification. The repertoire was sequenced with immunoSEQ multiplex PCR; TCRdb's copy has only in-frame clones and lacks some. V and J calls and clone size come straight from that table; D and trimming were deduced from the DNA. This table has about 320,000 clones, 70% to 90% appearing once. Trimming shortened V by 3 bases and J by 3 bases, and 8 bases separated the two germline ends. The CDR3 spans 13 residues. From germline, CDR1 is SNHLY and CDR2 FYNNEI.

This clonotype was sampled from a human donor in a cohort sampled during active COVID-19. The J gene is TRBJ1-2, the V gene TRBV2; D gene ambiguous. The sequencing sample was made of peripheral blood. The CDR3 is CASSDSTYYGYTF. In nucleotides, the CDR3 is TGTGCCAGCAGTGACTCGACTTACTATGGCTACACCTTC.